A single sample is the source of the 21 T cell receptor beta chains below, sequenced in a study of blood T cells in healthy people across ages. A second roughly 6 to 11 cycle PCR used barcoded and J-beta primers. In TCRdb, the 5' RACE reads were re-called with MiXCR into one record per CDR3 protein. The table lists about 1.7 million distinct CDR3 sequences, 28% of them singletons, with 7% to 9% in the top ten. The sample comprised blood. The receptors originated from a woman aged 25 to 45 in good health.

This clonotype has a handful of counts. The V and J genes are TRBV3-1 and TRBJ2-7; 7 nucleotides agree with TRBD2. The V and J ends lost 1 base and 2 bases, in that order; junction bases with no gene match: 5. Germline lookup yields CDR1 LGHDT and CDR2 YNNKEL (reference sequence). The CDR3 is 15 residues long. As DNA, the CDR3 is TGTGCCAGCAGCCAAGTGGCGCGGGGGACCTACGAGCAGTACTTC. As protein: CASSQVARGTYEQYF.

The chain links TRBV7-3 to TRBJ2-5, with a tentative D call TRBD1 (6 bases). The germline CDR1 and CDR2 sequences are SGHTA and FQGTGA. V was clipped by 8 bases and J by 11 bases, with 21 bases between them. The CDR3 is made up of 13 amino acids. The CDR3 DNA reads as TGTGCCAGCGGCCTAGGAACAGGGAATGGGCAGTACTTC. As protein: CASGLGTGNGQYF. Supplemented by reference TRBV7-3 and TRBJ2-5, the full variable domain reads GAGVSQTPSNKVTEKGKYVELRCDPISGHTALYWYRQSLGQGPEFLIYFQGTGAADDSGLPNDRFFAVRPEGSVSTLKIQRTERGDSAVYLCASGLGTGNGQYFGPGTRLLVL.

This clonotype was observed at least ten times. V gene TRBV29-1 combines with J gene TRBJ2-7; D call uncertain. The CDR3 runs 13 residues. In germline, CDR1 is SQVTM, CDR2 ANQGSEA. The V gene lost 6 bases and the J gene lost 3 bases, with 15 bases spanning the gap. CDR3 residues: CSVIGSFSYEQYF. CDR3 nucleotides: TGCAGCGTGATCGGGTCCTTCAGCTACGAGCAGTACTTC.

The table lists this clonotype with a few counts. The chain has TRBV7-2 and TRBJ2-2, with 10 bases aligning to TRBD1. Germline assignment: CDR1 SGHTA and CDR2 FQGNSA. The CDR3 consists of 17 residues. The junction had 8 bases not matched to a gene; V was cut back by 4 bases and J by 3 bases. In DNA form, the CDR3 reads TGTGCCAGCAGCTCATCGACAGGGGGCAAGGACACCGGGGAGCTGTTTTTT. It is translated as CASSSSTGGKDTGELFF.

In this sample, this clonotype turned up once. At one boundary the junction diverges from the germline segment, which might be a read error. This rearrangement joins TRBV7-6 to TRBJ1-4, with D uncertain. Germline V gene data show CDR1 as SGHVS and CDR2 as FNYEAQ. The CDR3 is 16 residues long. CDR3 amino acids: CASSLVPGATNEKPFF. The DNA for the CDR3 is TGTGCCAGCAGCTTAGTGCCGGGAGCAACTAATGAAAAACCGTTTTTT.

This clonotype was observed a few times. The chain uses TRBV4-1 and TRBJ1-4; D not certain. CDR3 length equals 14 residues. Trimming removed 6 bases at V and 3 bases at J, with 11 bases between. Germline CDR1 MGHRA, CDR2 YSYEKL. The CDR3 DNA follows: TGCGCCAGCAGGGGGTTAGGATCTAATGAAAAACTGTTTTTT. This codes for CASRGLGSNEKLFF.

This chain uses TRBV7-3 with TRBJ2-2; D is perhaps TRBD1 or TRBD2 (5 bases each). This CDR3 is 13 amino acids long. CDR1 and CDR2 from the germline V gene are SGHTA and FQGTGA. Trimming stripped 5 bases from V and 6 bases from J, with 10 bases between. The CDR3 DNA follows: TGTGCCAGCAGCCGGGACCTCGCCGGGGAGCTGTTTTTT. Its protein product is CASSRDLAGELFF.

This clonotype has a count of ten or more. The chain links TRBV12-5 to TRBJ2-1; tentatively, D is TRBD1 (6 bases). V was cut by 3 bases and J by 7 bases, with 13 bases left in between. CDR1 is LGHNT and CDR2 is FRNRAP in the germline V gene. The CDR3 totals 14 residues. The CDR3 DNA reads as TGTGCTAGTGGTTTAGGGGGAGTGAGGAATGAGCAGTTCTTC. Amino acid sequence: CASGLGGVRNEQFF.

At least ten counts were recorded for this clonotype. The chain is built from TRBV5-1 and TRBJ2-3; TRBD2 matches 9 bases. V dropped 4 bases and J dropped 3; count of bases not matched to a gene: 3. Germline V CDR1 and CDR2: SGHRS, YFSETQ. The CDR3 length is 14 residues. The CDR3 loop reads CASSGGLATDTQYF. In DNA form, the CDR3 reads TGCGCCAGCAGCGGGGGACTAGCTACAGATACGCAGTATTTT.

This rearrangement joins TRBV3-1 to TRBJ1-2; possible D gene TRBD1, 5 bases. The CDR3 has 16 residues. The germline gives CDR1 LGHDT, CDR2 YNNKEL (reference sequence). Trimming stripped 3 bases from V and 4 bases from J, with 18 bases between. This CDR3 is CASSQEGVGRVYGYTF. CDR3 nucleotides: TGTGCCAGCAGCCAGGAAGGGGTTGGCAGGGTCTATGGCTACACCTTC.

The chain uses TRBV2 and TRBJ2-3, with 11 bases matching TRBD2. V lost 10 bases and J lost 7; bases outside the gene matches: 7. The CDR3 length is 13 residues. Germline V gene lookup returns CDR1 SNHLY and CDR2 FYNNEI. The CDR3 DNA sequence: TGTGCCATAGGGACTAGCGGTTATAATACGCAGTATTTT. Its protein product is CAIGTSGYNTQYF.

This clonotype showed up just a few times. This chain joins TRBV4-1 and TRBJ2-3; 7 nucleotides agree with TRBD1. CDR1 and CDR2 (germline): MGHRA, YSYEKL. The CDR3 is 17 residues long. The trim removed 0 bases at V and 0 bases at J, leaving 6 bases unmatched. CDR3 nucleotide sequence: TGCGCCAGCAGCCAAGATTCGGGCAGGGGGAGCACAGATACGCAGTATTTT. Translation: CASSQDSGRGSTDTQYF.

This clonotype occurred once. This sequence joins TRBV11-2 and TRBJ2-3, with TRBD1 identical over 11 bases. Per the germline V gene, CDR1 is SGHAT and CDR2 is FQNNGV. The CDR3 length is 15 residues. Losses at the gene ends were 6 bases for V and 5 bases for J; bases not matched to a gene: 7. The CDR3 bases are TGTGCCAGCAGTCAGGACAGGGGGCGGAAAGATACGCAGTATTTT. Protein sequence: CASSQDRGRKDTQYF.

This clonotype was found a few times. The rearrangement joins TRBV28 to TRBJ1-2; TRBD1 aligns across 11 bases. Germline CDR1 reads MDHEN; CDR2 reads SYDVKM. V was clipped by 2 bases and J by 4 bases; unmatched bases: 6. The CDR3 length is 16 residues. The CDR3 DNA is TGTGCCAGCAGTTTAGAGGGGACAGGGGGTCTCTATGGCTACACCTTC. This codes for CASSLEGTGGLYGYTF.

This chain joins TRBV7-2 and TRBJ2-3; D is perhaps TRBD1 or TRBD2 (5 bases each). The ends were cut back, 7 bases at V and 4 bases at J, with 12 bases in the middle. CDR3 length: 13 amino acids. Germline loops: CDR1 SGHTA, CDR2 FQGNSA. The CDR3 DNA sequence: TGTGCCAGCACGATACGGGGCGCAGATACGCAGTATTTT. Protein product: CASTIRGADTQYF.

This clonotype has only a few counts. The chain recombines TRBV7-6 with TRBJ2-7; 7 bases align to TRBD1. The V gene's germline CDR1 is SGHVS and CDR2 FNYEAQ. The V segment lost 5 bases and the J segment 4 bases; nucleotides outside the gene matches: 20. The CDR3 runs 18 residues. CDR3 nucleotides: TGTGCCAGCAGCGAAAGAGCACTAGGGGGCGCTTCTCCATACGAGCAGTACTTC. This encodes CASSERALGGASPYEQYF.

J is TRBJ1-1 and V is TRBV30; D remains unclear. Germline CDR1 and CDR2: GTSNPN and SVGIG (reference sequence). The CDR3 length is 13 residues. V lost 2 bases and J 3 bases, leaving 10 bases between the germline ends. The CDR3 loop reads CAWSIQTYTEAFF. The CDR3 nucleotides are TGTGCCTGGAGTATTCAAACCTACACTGAAGCTTTCTTT.

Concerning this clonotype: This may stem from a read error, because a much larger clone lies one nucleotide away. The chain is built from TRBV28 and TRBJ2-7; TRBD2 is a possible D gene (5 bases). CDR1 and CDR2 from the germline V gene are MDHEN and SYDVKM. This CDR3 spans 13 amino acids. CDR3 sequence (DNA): TGTACCAGCACCAGAATCGAGGGCTACGAGCAGTACTTC. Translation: CTSTRIEGYEQYF. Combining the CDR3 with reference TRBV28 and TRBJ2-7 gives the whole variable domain DVKVTQSSRYLVKRTGEKVFLECVQDMDHENMFWYRQDPGLGLRLIYFSYDVKMKEKGDIPEGYSVSREKKERFSLILESASTNQTSMYLCTSTRIEGYEQYFGPGTRLTVT.

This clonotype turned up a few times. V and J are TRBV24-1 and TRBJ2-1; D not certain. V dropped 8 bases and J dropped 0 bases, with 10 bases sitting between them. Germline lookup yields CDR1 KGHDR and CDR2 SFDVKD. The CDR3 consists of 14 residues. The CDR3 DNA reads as TGTGCCACCAAAGGTGGGGACTCCTACAATGAGCAGTTCTTC. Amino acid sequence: CATKGGDSYNEQFF.

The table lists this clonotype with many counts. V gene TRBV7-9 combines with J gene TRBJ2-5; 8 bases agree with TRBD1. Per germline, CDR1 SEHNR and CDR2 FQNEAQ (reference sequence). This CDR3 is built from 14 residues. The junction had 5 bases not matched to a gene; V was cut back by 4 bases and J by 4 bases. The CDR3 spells CASSSGQGPETQYF. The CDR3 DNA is TGTGCCAGCAGCTCCGGACAGGGACCAGAGACCCAGTACTTC.

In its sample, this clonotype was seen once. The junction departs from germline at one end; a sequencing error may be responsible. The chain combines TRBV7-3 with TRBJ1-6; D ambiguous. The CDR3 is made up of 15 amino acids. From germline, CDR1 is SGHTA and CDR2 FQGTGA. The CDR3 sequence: CASSSSGGGSSPRHF. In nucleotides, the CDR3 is TGTGCCAGCAGCTCCTCTGGTGGAGGGAGTTCACCCCGCCACTTT.